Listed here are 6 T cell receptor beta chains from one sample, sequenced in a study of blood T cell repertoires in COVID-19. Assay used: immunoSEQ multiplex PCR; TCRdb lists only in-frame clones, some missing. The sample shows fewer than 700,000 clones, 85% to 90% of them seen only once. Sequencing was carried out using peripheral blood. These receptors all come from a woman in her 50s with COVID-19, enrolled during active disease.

The CDR3 protein is CASSLDKGNEQYF. The CDR3 DNA follows: TGTGCCAGCAGCTTAGATAAGGGGAACGAGCAGTACTTC. This chain joins TRBV11-2 and TRBJ2-7; D is possibly TRBD1 (5 bases). V was pared by 0 bases and J by 5 bases, with 8 bases between. The CDR3 runs to 13 residues. The germline gives CDR1 SGHAT, CDR2 FQNNGV.

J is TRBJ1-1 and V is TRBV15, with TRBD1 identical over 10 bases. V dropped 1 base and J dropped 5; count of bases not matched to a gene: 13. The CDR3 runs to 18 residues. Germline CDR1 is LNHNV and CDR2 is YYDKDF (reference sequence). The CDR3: CATSRATGGGGTLTEAFF. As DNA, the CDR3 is TGTGCCACCAGCAGAGCGACAGGGGGCGGGGGAACACTGACTGAAGCTTTCTTT.

The CDR3 protein is CAISAEGTEAFF. The CDR3 nucleotides read TGTGCCATCAGTGCGGAGGGCACTGAAGCTTTCTTT. The chain combines TRBV10-3 with TRBJ1-1; D remains unclear. V was cut by 4 bases and J by 4 bases, with 7 bases left in between. The V gene's germline CDR1 is ENHRY and CDR2 SYGVKD. This CDR3 is built from 12 residues.

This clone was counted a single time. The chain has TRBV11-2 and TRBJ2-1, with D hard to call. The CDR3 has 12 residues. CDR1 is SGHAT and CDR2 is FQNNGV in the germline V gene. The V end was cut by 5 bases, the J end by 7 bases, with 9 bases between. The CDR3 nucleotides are TGTGCCAGCAGCCGCGAATCGAATGAGCAGTTCTTC. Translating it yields CASSRESNEQFF.

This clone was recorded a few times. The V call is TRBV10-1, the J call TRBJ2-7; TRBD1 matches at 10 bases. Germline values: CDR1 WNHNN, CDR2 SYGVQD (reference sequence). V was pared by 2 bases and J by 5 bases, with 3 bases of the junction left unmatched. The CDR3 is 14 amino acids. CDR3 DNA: TGCGCCAGCAGTGAGCCGGGACAGGGGAACGAGCAGTACTTC. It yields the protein CASSEPGQGNEQYF.

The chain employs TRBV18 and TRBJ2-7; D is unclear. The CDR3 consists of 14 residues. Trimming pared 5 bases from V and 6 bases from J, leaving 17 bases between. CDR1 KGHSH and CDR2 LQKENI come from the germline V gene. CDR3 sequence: CASSSLRSPIEQYF. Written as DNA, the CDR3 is TGTGCCAGCTCATCTCTACGGTCCCCCATCGAGCAGTACTTC.